Each of the 30 T cell receptor beta chains below was sequenced from the same sample in a study of blood T cell repertoires in COVID-19 (dated by TCRdb to 2018 to 2021). Libraries were prepared through the immunoSEQ multiplex PCR assay. Imported from immuneACCESS, the table was reduced by TCRdb to in-frame sequences with V and J called. These copies leave out some clones; in studies compared against another copy, an unresolved V gene accounts for under half, and the cause of the remainder is not known. The sample table shows about 130,000 clones, and around 86% are seen once. Of the sample, roughly 27% is held by the ten largest clones. Sequencing was performed on peripheral blood. These receptors were obtained from a woman of 80 years or more with acute or convalescent COVID-19.

In this sample, this clone turned up once. The chain combines TRBV11-2 with TRBJ1-5, with D hard to call. V was cut by 5 bases and J by 5 bases, with 10 bases left in between. The CDR3 length is 13 residues. The germline gives CDR1 SGHAT, CDR2 FQNNGV. Written as DNA, the CDR3 is TGTGCCAGCAGCCGGGGAGAGGATCAGCCCCAGCATTTT. Protein product: CASSRGEDQPQHF. The full variable domain, rest sourced from reference TRBV11-2 and TRBJ1-5, is EAGVAQSPRYKIIEKRQSVAFWCNPISGHATLYWYQQILGQGPKLLIQFQNNGVVDDSQLPKDRFSAERLKGVDSTLKIQPAKLEDSAVYLCASSRGEDQPQHFGDGTRLSIL.

The CDR3 here is CASSLGGMYGNTIYF. CDR3 nucleotide sequence: TGTGCCAGCAGCTTGGGAGGAATGTACGGAAACACCATATATTTT. V gene TRBV5-4 combines with J gene TRBJ1-3, with D hard to call. Germline V gene data show CDR1 as SGHNT and CDR2 as YYREEE (reference sequence). The V and J ends lost 0 bases and 4 bases respectively, with 11 bases between them. This CDR3 has 15 residues.

The chain links TRBV9 to TRBJ2-3; 7 nucleotides match TRBD1. The V gene's germline CDR1 is SGDLS and CDR2 YYNGEE. V was pared by 4 bases and J by 6 bases, with 8 bases of the junction left unmatched. The CDR3 loop spans 14 amino acids. The CDR3 is CASSTPQGSDTQYF. DNA for the CDR3: TGTGCCAGCAGCACCCCACAGGGGTCCGATACGCAGTATTTT.

The chain combines TRBV7-9 with TRBJ2-1, with 8 positions matching TRBD2. CDR1 and CDR2 from the germline V gene are SEHNR and FQNEAQ (reference sequence). This CDR3 contains 16 residues. V dropped 1 base and J dropped 3; count of bases not matched to a gene: 5. The CDR3 DNA reads TGTGCCAGCAGCTTAGATACGGGGGGGTTCTACAATGAGCAGTTCTTC. It yields the protein CASSLDTGGFYNEQFF.

The rearrangement joins TRBV29-1 to TRBJ1-6, with D perhaps matching TRBD1 (5 bases). This CDR3 comprises 14 residues. CDR1 and CDR2 from the germline V gene are SQVTM and ANQGSEA. Trimming took off 4 bases at V and 7 bases at J, with 14 bases between the two ends. The CDR3 reads CSVGWHRKNSPLHF. In DNA form, the CDR3 reads TGCAGCGTTGGGTGGCACAGGAAAAATTCACCCCTCCACTTT.

The chain joins TRBV7-8 to TRBJ1-1; D not resolved. The V gene's germline CDR1 is SGHVS and CDR2 FQNEAQ. V was pared by 6 bases and J by 0 bases, with 11 bases between. The CDR3 runs to 14 residues. The CDR3, as DNA: TGTGCCAGCAGACCTACAGAAATGAACACTGAAGCTTTCTTT. This codes for CASRPTEMNTEAFF. The variable domain in full, with the rest retrieved from reference TRBV7-8 and TRBJ1-1, is GAGVSQSPRYKVAKRGQDVALRCDPISGHVSLFWYQQALGQGPEFLTYFQNEAQLDKSGLPSDRFFAERPEGSVSTLKIQRTQQEDSAVYLCASRPTEMNTEAFFGQGTRLTVV.

The chain recombines TRBV5-8 with TRBJ2-5; 8 nucleotides match TRBD2. The J segment lost 5 bases and the V segment lost 4 bases, leaving 10 bases of the junction unmatched. The CDR3 loop spans 15 amino acids. Germline CDR1 reads SGHTS; CDR2 reads YDEGEE. As DNA, the CDR3 is TGTGCCAGCAGCCCTCCCGGGGGGGGACGCGAGACCCAGTACTTC. Amino acid sequence: CASSPPGGGRETQYF.

The chain uses TRBV5-5 and TRBJ1-5; no clear D. Trimming took off 0 bases at V and 4 bases at J, with 8 bases between the two ends. The germline CDR1 and CDR2 sequences are SGHKS and YYEKEE (reference sequence). CDR3 size: 14 residues. The CDR3 DNA is TGTGCCAGCAGCTTGGTACAGCAAAATCAGCCCCAGCATTTT. Its translation is CASSLVQQNQPQHF.

This clone has more than one count but fewer than ten. V and J are TRBV7-8 and TRBJ2-1; D is uncertain. The V gene lost 6 bases and the J gene lost 9 bases, with 18 bases spanning the gap. The V gene's germline CDR1 is SGHVS and CDR2 FQNEAQ. This CDR3 comprises 14 residues. CDR3 DNA: TGTGCCAGCAGTCACGGCCAGGTATTTGGTGAGCAGTTCTTC. The encoded protein is CASSHGQVFGEQFF.

This clone showed up just once. The chain has TRBV20-1 and TRBJ2-7, with 7 positions matching TRBD1. The CDR3 length is 11 residues. CDR1 is DFQATT, CDR2 SNEGSKA, per germline (reference sequence). V was clipped by 5 bases and J by 5 bases; unmatched bases: 3. The CDR3 DNA is TGCAGTGCTTACGACAGGGACGAGCAGTACGTC. The encoded protein is CSAYDRDEQYV.

V is TRBV2 and J is TRBJ2-5, with TRBD1 matching 11 bases. In germline, CDR1 is SNHLY, CDR2 FYNNEI. The J segment lost 2 bases and the V segment lost 4 bases, leaving 3 bases of the junction unmatched. CDR3 length: 15 residues. The CDR3 sequence: CASSAGQGAQETQYF. Written as DNA, the CDR3 is TGTGCCAGCAGTGCCGGACAGGGGGCTCAAGAGACCCAGTACTTC.

V usage is TRBV7-9 and J usage is TRBJ1-3; 7 nucleotides line up with TRBD1. V was clipped by 5 bases and J by 8 bases; unmatched bases: 12. The CDR3 spans 15 residues. CDR1 and CDR2 (germline): SEHNR, FQNEAQ (reference sequence). CDR3 DNA: TGTGCCAGCAGCCGGGACAGACGGCCCGGATACACCATATATTTT. Protein: CASSRDRRPGYTIYF.

The chain is built from TRBV7-3 and TRBJ2-3, with 7 bases matching TRBD2. V trimming: 2 bases; J trimming: 3 bases; junction bases outside the gene matches: 8. The germline V gene encodes CDR1 SGHTA and CDR2 FQGTGA. CDR3 size: 16 residues. CDR3 bases: TGTGCCAGCAGCTTAGAGCCTAGCGGATTAACAGATACGCAGTATTTT. Its protein is CASSLEPSGLTDTQYF.

The chain couples TRBV6-1 to TRBJ1-6; no definite D call. CDR3 length: 11 residues. Trimming shortened V by 3 bases and J by 12 bases, and 6 bases separated the two germline ends. Per germline, CDR1 MNHNS and CDR2 SASEGT. CDR3 sequence reads: CASSDPRPLHF. The CDR3 DNA sequence: TGTGCCAGCAGTGACCCCCGACCCCTCCACTTT.

The chain joins TRBV11-3 to TRBJ2-3; weak D call: TRBD2 (6 bases). This CDR3 comprises 16 residues. Trimming removed 5 bases from V and 7 bases from J, with 22 bases in between. CDR1 and CDR2 (germline): SGHNT, YENEEA. The CDR3 DNA is TGTGCCAGCAGCCCGGCGGGGCGACAGCATGAAAATACGCAGTATTTT. Translated: CASSPAGRQHENTQYF. Together with reference TRBV11-3 and TRBJ2-3, the CDR3 gives the full variable domain: EAGVVQSPRYKIIEKKQPVAFWCNPISGHNTLYWYLQNLGQGPELLIRYENEEAVDDSQLPKDRFSAERLKGVDSTLKIQPAELGDSAVYLCASSPAGRQHENTQYFGPGTRLTVL.

The genes are TRBV6-5 and TRBJ2-1; 10 bases match TRBD2. The CDR3 loop spans 13 amino acids. Unmatched junction bases numbered 7, after V lost 9 bases and J lost 8 bases. CDR1 is MNHEY and CDR2 is SVGAGI in the germline V gene. In DNA, the CDR3 is TGTGCCAGTAGGCCGGGACTAGCGTATGAGCAGTTCTTC. It yields the protein CASRPGLAYEQFF.

V is TRBV7-3 and J is TRBJ1-2; TRBD1 matches at 7 bases. V was pared by 9 bases and J by 2 bases, with 6 bases of the junction left unmatched. The V gene's germline CDR1 is SGHTA and CDR2 FQGTGA. This CDR3 contains 13 residues. The CDR3 DNA follows: TGTGCCAGTTCGGGACAGATGAACTATGGCTACACCTTC. This codes for CASSGQMNYGYTF.

The chain is built from TRBV10-3 and TRBJ2-7; 8 nucleotides align to TRBD1. Germline V gene data show CDR1 as ENHRY and CDR2 as SYGVKD. The CDR3 has 15 residues. The V gene end was trimmed by 6 bases and the J gene end by 5 bases; junction bases not matched to a gene: 12. CDR3 in DNA: TGTGCCATCAGGCGAGAGGGGACAGGTTCACACGAGCAGTACGTC. It yields the protein CAIRREGTGSHEQYV.

V and J are TRBV3-1 (or the pseudogene TRBV3-2) and TRBJ1-2; the D is unclear. Deletions cut 1 base from V and 7 bases from J, with 13 bases between. Germline V CDR1 and CDR2: LGHDT, YNNKEL (reference sequence). This CDR3 comprises 14 residues. The chain's CDR3 is CASSQGGGFSGYTF. The CDR3, as DNA: TGTGCCAGCAGCCAAGGAGGAGGGTTTAGTGGCTACACCTTC.

The chain combines TRBV28 with TRBJ2-5; maybe TRBD1 (8 bases). The CDR3 loop spans 15 amino acids. Between the trimmed V and J ends, which lost 3 bases and 4 bases, there was a span of 15 bases. CDR1 is MDHEN and CDR2 is SYDVKM in the germline V gene. The CDR3 DNA reads TGTGCCAGCAGTTTGGAACAGGGGGGGTCAGAGACCCAGTACTTC. As protein: CASSLEQGGSETQYF.

A word on this clone: The sample holds other DNA sequences that translate to the same CDR3. The chain combines TRBV4-1 with TRBJ1-4; no clear D gene. The V gene lost 2 bases and the J gene lost 0 bases, with 7 bases spanning the gap. CDR1 MGHRA and CDR2 YSYEKL come from the germline V gene. The CDR3 totals 15 residues. The CDR3: CASSQLQATNEKLFF. The CDR3 DNA reads TGCGCCAGCAGCCAATTACAAGCAACTAATGAAAAACTGTTTTTT.

This chain connects TRBV11-2 to TRBJ1-1; D gene unclear. Germline V gene data show CDR1 as SGHAT and CDR2 as FQNNGV. V lost 0 bases, J lost 3 bases, and 5 bases lay in between. The CDR3 length is 13 residues. CDR3 nucleotide sequence: TGTGCCAGCAGCTTAGACGGGTACACTGAAGCTTTCTTT. Translation gives CASSLDGYTEAFF.

The chain carries TRBV6-5 and TRBJ1-2; maybe TRBD1 (6 bases). The CDR3 consists of 14 residues. Trimming took 6 bases from V and 3 from J, leaving 14 bases between them. CDR1 is MNHEY and CDR2 is SVGAGI in the germline V gene. CDR3 DNA: TGTGCCAGCAGCCCGTTGAACAGGGACTATGGCTACACCTTC. Its protein product is CASSPLNRDYGYTF.

The genes are TRBV7-9 and TRBJ2-5, with D perhaps matching TRBD2 (5 bases). Germline values: CDR1 SEHNR, CDR2 FQNEAQ (reference sequence). The CDR3 contains 15 residues. With 2 bases removed from V and 2 bases from J, the gap between germline ends came to 12 bases. The CDR3: CASSLTPGMQETQYF. The CDR3 DNA sequence: TGTGCCAGCAGCTTAACCCCCGGGATGCAAGAGACCCAGTACTTC.

The rearrangement links TRBV25-1 to TRBJ2-3; D possibly corresponds to TRBD2 (5 bases). Per germline, CDR1 MGHDK and CDR2 SYGVNS. The CDR3 has 11 residues. Deletions cut 6 bases from V and 7 bases from J, with 8 bases between. DNA for the CDR3: TGTGCCAGCAGAACGGGAAATACGCAGTATTTT. Protein product: CASRTGNTQYF.

The chain carries TRBV5-4 and TRBJ1-4; the match to TRBD1 covers 7 bases. V lost 4 bases to trimming and J lost 7 bases; unmatched junction nucleotides: 16. Germline V gene data show CDR1 as SGHNT and CDR2 as YYREEE (reference sequence). The CDR3 extends over 17 amino acids. The CDR3 region has the DNA TGTGCCAGCAGCCCTCAAAATAACCTCGCAGGGGGTGAAAAACTGTTTTTT. This sequence encodes CASSPQNNLAGGEKLFF.

The chain uses TRBV5-4 and TRBJ2-7; the D is unclear. The CDR3 has 16 amino acids. V was shortened by 0 bases and J by 5 bases, with 18 bases between the two germline ends. From germline, CDR1 is SGHNT and CDR2 YYREEE (reference sequence). This chain's CDR3 is CASSLVSGGPADEQYF. The CDR3 DNA follows: TGTGCCAGCAGCTTGGTTAGTGGCGGCCCCGCAGACGAGCAGTACTTC.

CDR3 bases: TGTGCCAGCAGTGACCGGAAGCGGGGGGCGGACCGCACAGATACGCAGTATTTT. Protein product: CASSDRKRGADRTDTQYF. The chain uses TRBV6-1 and TRBJ2-3; 9 bases map to TRBD2. The CDR3 runs 18 residues. V lost 3 bases and J lost 1; bases outside the gene matches: 11. The V gene's germline CDR1 is MNHNS and CDR2 SASEGT.

The table lists this clone with a few counts. This chain links TRBV9 with TRBJ2-3, with D uncertain. Trimming pared 4 bases from V and 5 bases from J, leaving 8 bases between. Germline lookup yields CDR1 SGDLS and CDR2 YYNGEE. The CDR3 runs to 12 residues. The CDR3 protein is CASSPRLDTQYF. Here the CDR3 DNA reads TGTGCCAGCAGCCCCAGACTAGATACGCAGTATTTT.

This clone was counted once. J is TRBJ1-1 and V is TRBV6-2 or TRBV6-3; D remains ambiguous. Per germline, CDR1 MNHEY and CDR2 SVGEGT. Trimming took 2 bases from V and 1 from J, leaving 11 bases between them. The CDR3 loop spans 15 amino acids. The CDR3 is CASSYGRVRNTEAFF. CDR3 DNA: TGTGCCAGCAGTTACGGGCGGGTACGGAACACTGAAGCTTTCTTT.